Shown below are 19 T cell receptor beta chains from a single sample sequenced in a study of blood T cell repertoires in COVID-19. Using immunoSEQ multiplex PCR, the repertoire was profiled, and TCRdb retains in-frame clones only, with some absent. This sample has around 100,000 clones, with 65% to 75% found just once. The sequenced sample was peripheral blood. The source of these receptors is an elderly man with acute or convalescent COVID-19.

This rearrangement joins TRBV6-5 to TRBJ2-2, with TRBD2 matching 8 bases. Losses at the gene ends were 5 bases for V and 1 base for J; bases not matched to a gene: 3. Germline loops: CDR1 MNHEY, CDR2 SVGAGI. The length of the CDR3 is 15 residues. CDR3 in DNA: TGTGCCAGCAGTAGACTAGCGTTGAACACCGGGGAGCTGTTTTTT. Amino acid sequence: CASSRLALNTGELFF.

This chain joins TRBV10-1 and TRBJ2-1; TRBD2 matches at 7 bases. The V gene end was trimmed by 7 bases and the J gene end by 6 bases; junction bases not matched to a gene: 9. The CDR3 extends over 14 amino acids. Per the germline V gene, CDR1 is WNHNN and CDR2 is SYGVQD (reference sequence). This CDR3 reads CASNGTTGSNEQFF. In DNA form, the CDR3 reads TGCGCCAGCAATGGGACTACCGGAAGCAATGAGCAGTTCTTC.

V usage is TRBV28 and J usage is TRBJ2-1, with 7 bases aligning to TRBD2. Per the germline V gene, CDR1 is MDHEN and CDR2 is SYDVKM. The ends lost 4 bases at V and 7 bases at J; junction bases unmatched: 10. CDR3 size: 15 residues. The CDR3 nucleotides read TGTGCCAGCAGTTCGTTAACGGGAGGAAGGAATGAGCAGTTCTTC. It yields the protein CASSSLTGGRNEQFF.

The CDR3 sequence is CASSITGTGSYEQYF. The CDR3 region has the DNA TGTGCCAGTAGTATAACCGGGACAGGGTCCTACGAGCAGTACTTC. The V gene is TRBV19, the J gene TRBJ2-7; TRBD1 agrees at 9 bases. The CDR3 extends over 15 amino acids. Germline V gene sequence: CDR1 LNHDA, CDR2 SQIVND (reference sequence). V was pared by 2 bases and J by 1 base, with 3 bases of the junction left unmatched.

This chain joins TRBV3-1 (or the pseudogene TRBV3-2) and TRBJ2-1; 13 nucleotides agree with TRBD2. The CDR3 covers 16 residues. V was clipped by 4 bases and J by 7 bases; unmatched bases: 7. Germline values: CDR1 LGHDT, CDR2 YNNKEL (reference sequence). CDR3 coding DNA: TGTGCCAGCAGCCCACGGACTAGCGGGGGCTTTAATGAGCAGTTCTTC. Residues: CASSPRTSGGFNEQFF.

This clone was seen a single time. This rearrangement joins TRBV28 to TRBJ2-5; a possible D gene is TRBD1 (6 bases). V was shortened by 6 bases and J by 0 bases, with 11 bases between the two germline ends. This CDR3 has 14 amino acids. Germline V gene data show CDR1 as MDHEN and CDR2 as SYDVKM. CDR3 in DNA: TGTGCCAGCAGCCGAGGACAGAACCAAGAGACCCAGTACTTC. Translated, it gives CASSRGQNQETQYF.

The chain is built from TRBV9 and TRBJ2-1; the match to TRBD2 covers 10 bases. The CDR3 loop spans 17 amino acids. V was pared by 0 bases and J by 9 bases, with 12 bases of the junction left unmatched. CDR1 is SGDLS, CDR2 YYNGEE, per germline. CDR3 protein: CASSVVPSGRALVEQFF. In DNA, the CDR3 is TGTGCCAGCAGCGTAGTGCCGAGCGGGAGGGCCTTGGTTGAGCAGTTCTTC. Looking up the rest from reference TRBV9 and TRBJ2-1 gives the full variable domain: DSGVTQTPKHLITATGQRVTLRCSPRSGDLSVYWYQQSLDQGLQFLIQYYNGEERAKGNILERFSAQQFPDLHSELNLSSLELGDSALYFCASSVVPSGRALVEQFFGPGTRLTVL.

The sample holds a few counts of this clone. The gene calls are TRBV29-1 and TRBJ1-3; D is unclear. The CDR3 consists of 14 residues. CDR1 and CDR2 (germline): SQVTM, ANQGSEA. V was trimmed by 3 bases and J by 0 bases, leaving 9 bases between them. DNA of the CDR3: TGCAGCGTTGACATCGGGATCTCTGGAAACACCATATATTTT. Its protein is CSVDIGISGNTIYF.

The V call is TRBV7-2, the J call TRBJ2-3, with D possibly TRBD2 on 6 matching bases. Trimming shortened V by 4 bases and J by 4 bases, and 15 bases separated the two germline ends. The CDR3 loop spans 15 amino acids. Germline V gene lookup returns CDR1 SGHTA and CDR2 FQGNSA. Here the CDR3 DNA reads TGTGCCAGCAGCTATAGCGGAGCGGGTCCAGATACGCAGTATTTT. Translated: CASSYSGAGPDTQYF.

This clone was recorded a few times. The V gene is TRBV30, the J gene TRBJ2-7; TRBD2 matches 13 bases. V gave up 2 bases and J gave up 4 bases; unmatched junction bases: 11. In germline, CDR1 is GTSNPN, CDR2 SVGIG (reference sequence). CDR3 length equals 17 residues. The CDR3 coding sequence is TGTGCCTGGAGTTCCCCGAGGGGGACTAGCGGGATTTACGAGCAGTACTTC. Its translation: CAWSSPRGTSGIYEQYF.

The CDR3 region is CASSSGRVNEQFF. CDR3 nucleotide sequence: TGTGCCAGCAGCTCCGGCAGGGTCAATGAGCAGTTCTTC. The chain couples TRBV13 to TRBJ2-1; D is perhaps TRBD1 (5 bases). V was trimmed by 4 bases and J by 6 bases, leaving 10 bases between them. The germline V gene has CDR1 PRHDT and CDR2 FYEKMQ (reference sequence). The CDR3 covers 13 residues.

The CDR3 DNA reads TGTGCCAGCAGGACCCAGGCCTACAATGAGCAGTTCTTC. Its protein product is CASRTQAYNEQFF. The J gene is TRBJ2-1, the V gene TRBV28; D remains unclear. The CDR3 runs 13 residues. V was cut by 6 bases and J by 2 bases, with 8 bases left in between. Germline lookup yields CDR1 MDHEN and CDR2 SYDVKM.

The rearrangement links TRBV24-1 to TRBJ2-3; D is perhaps TRBD2 (5 bases). The germline gives CDR1 KGHDR, CDR2 SFDVKD. This CDR3 contains 13 residues. Trimming cost V 2 bases and J 10 bases, with 12 bases left between them. The CDR3 bases are TGTGCCACCAGTGATTGGACTGAAGTGCCGCAGTATTTT. This sequence encodes CATSDWTEVPQYF.

The rearrangement links TRBV18 to TRBJ2-2, with TRBD1 matching 9 bases. Germline V gene lookup returns CDR1 KGHSH and CDR2 LQKENI. V shed 6 bases and J 5 bases; nucleotides not matched to a gene: 7. The CDR3 has 15 amino acids. The CDR3 region is CASSHTGGLTGELFF. The CDR3 DNA sequence: TGTGCCAGCTCCCACACAGGGGGCCTGACCGGGGAGCTGTTTTTT.

This clone was seen ten or more times. This chain links TRBV9 with TRBJ2-5; no firm D call. With 4 bases removed from V and 2 bases from J, the gap between germline ends came to 15 bases. CDR3 length equals 15 residues. Germline V lookup: CDR1 SGDLS, CDR2 YYNGEE. CDR3 bases: TGTGCCAGCAGCCCCCGGCCAAGAGGACAAGAGACCCAGTACTTC. Protein product: CASSPRPRGQETQYF.

The CDR3 region is CASSTSGQNNQPQHF. The CDR3 DNA sequence: TGTGCCAGCAGCACTAGCGGACAGAACAATCAGCCCCAGCATTTT. The chain has TRBV6-5 and TRBJ1-5, with D perhaps TRBD1 (6 bases). Trimming shortened V by 6 bases and J by 3 bases, and 15 bases separated the two germline ends. The length of the CDR3 is 15 residues. CDR1 and CDR2 (germline): MNHEY, SVGAGI.

The V call is TRBV11-1, the J call TRBJ2-3, with 9 bases identical to TRBD2. With V trimmed by 5 bases and J by 2 bases, 5 bases remained unmatched. The CDR3 has 15 amino acids. Germline V gene data show CDR1 as SGHAT and CDR2 as FQDESV (reference sequence). The CDR3 is CASSLTSGPTDTQYF. The CDR3 DNA sequence: TGTGCCAGCAGCCTGACTAGCGGTCCCACAGATACGCAGTATTTT.

The V and J genes are TRBV15 and TRBJ1-3; 7 bases are shared with TRBD1. V was pared by 4 bases and J by 1 base, with 7 bases of the junction left unmatched. CDR3 length equals 16 residues. Germline CDR1 and CDR2: LNHNV and YYDKDF (reference sequence). The CDR3 bases are TGTGCCACCAGCACCCGACAGGGTCAGTCTGGAAACACCATATATTTT. Protein: CATSTRQGQSGNTIYF. The entire variable domain, with the rest obtained from reference TRBV15 and TRBJ1-3, is as follows: DAMVIQNPRYQVTQFGKPVTLSCSQTLNHNVMYWYQQKSSQAPKLLFHYYDKDFNNEADTPDNFQSRRPNTSFCFLDIRSPGLGDTAMYLCATSTRQGQSGNTIYFGEGSWLTVV.

This chain uses TRBV12-3 or TRBV12-4 with TRBJ2-7, with 7 bases fitting TRBD2. The CDR3 runs 13 residues. Germline trimming cut 3 bases from V and 5 bases from J; bases unmatched to any gene: 4. The DNA for the CDR3 is TGTGCCAGCAGTTTGGCGGGAGCAGACGAGCAGTACTTC. It encodes CASSLAGADEQYF.